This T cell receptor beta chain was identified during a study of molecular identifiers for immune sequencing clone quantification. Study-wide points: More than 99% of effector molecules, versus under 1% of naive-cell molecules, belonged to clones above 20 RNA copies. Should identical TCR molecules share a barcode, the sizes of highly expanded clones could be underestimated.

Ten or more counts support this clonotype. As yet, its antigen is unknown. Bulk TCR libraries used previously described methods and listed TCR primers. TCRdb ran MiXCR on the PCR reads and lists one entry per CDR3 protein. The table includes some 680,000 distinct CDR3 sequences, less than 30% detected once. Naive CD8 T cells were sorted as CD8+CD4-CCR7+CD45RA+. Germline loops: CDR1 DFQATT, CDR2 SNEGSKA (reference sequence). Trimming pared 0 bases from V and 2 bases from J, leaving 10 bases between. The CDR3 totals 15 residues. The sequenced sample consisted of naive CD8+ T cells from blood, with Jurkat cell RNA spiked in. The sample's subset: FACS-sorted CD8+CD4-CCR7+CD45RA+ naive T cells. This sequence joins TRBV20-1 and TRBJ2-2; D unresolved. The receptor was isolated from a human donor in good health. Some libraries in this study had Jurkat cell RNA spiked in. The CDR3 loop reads CSARESSVNTGELFF. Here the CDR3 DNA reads TGCAGTGCTAGAGAGTCCTCGGTTAACACCGGGGAGCTGTTTTTT.